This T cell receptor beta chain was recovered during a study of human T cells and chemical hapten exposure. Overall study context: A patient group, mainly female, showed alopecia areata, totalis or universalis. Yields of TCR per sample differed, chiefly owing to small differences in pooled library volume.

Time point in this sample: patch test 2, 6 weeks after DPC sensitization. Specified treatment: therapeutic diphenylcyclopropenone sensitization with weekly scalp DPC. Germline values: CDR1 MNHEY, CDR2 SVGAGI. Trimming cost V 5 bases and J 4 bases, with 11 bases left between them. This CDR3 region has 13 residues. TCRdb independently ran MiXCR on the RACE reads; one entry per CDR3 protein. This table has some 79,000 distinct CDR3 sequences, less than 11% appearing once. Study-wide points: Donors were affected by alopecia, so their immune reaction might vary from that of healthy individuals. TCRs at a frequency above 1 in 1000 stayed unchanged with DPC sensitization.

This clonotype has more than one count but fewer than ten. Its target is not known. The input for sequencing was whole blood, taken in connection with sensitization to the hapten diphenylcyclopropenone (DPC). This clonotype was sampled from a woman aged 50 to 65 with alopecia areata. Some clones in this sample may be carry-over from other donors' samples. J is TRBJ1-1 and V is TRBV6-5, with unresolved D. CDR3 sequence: CASSPVGSTEAFF. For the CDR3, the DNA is TGTGCCAGCAGTCCGGTAGGGAGCACTGAAGCTTTCTTT.